These 13 T cell receptor beta chains share one sample of origin, sequenced in a study of T cells in Graves' hyperthyroidism and ophthalmopathy. RNA transcripts provided the source from which TCR beta CDR3 regions were amplified. Carried out on the TCR CDR3, a first-round RT-PCR used the HTBI primer set. One entry per CDR3 protein results from TCRdb running MiXCR on the multiplex PCR reads. Counted here are 300,000 to 400,000 distinct CDR3 sequences, around a sixth occurring once; the ten biggest clones make up less than 65%. What was sequenced was blood. The source of these receptors is a woman aged 45-60 years with Graves' hyperthyroidism.

On this clonotype: This may come from a read error, since a much larger clone is one base off. The chain uses TRBV28 and TRBJ1-1; D is perhaps TRBD1 (6 bases). The germline CDR1 and CDR2 sequences are MDHEN and SYDVKM. The CDR3 spans 15 residues. CDR3 coding DNA: TGTGCCAGCAGTTCCCTGGACGTTGGGGGCACTGAAGCTTCCTTT. Its translation: CASSSLDVGGTEASF.

This clonotype was seen ten or more times. The chain joins TRBV5-1 to TRBJ2-1; 8 positions match TRBD1. The CDR3 is 14 residues long. J was trimmed by 8 bases and V by 2 bases; bases with no gene match: 6. CDR1 is SGHRS, CDR2 YFSETQ, per germline. CDR3 amino acids: CASSLRTGSDEQFF. CDR3 nucleotides: TGCGCCAGCAGCTTACGGACAGGGAGCGATGAGCAGTTCTTC.

This clonotype has only a few counts. The chain joins TRBV28 to TRBJ2-7, with TRBD2 matching 7 bases. This CDR3 comprises 15 residues. V was pared by 6 bases and J by 0 bases, with 8 bases of the junction left unmatched. The germline V gene encodes CDR1 MDHEN and CDR2 SYDVKM. CDR3 bases: TGTGCCAGCAGCCCCGCAAGCGGGGCCTCCTACGAGCAGTACTTC. Translation: CASSPASGASYEQYF.

The J gene is TRBJ2-5, the V gene TRBV4-1, with 11 positions matching TRBD2. V was pared by 0 bases and J by 1 base, with 13 bases of the junction left unmatched. Germline CDR1 is MGHRA and CDR2 is YSYEKL. There are 20 residues in the CDR3. CDR3 coding DNA: TGCGCCAGCAGCCAAGACAGATTTGCTAGCGGGGGGCCGATCCAAGAGACCCAGTACTTC. Translated: CASSQDRFASGGPIQETQYF.

The rearrangement joins TRBV19 to TRBJ2-7, with D tentatively TRBD1 (5 bases). Trimming stripped 2 bases from V and 0 bases from J, with 8 bases between. Germline V gene data show CDR1 as LNHDA and CDR2 as SQIVND (reference sequence). CDR3 size: 14 residues. The CDR3 protein is CASSITGASYEQYF. CDR3 coding DNA: TGTGCCAGTAGTATAACAGGAGCCTCCTACGAGCAGTACTTC.

The rearrangement uses TRBV12-3 or TRBV12-4 and TRBJ1-1; D is unclear. This CDR3 spans 15 amino acids. Trimming pared 5 bases from V and 5 bases from J, leaving 18 bases between. CDR3 sequence (DNA): TGTGCCAGCAGTATAGTCGGAGGGCAGCTAACTGAAGCTTTCTTT. As protein: CASSIVGGQLTEAFF.

This clonotype turned up a few times. The chain is built from TRBV30 and TRBJ2-1, with TRBD1 as a possible D gene (6 bases). The CDR3 totals 14 residues. Trimming cost V 0 bases and J 6 bases, with 12 bases left between them. Germline V CDR1 and CDR2: GTSNPN, SVGIG (reference sequence). The DNA for the CDR3 is TGTGCCTGGAGTGTACAGGGACGCACCAATGAGCAGTTCTTC. Translation: CAWSVQGRTNEQFF.

The chain combines TRBV20-1 with TRBJ2-3, with D unresolved. The CDR3 consists of 13 residues. V lost 0 bases, J lost 2 bases, and 6 bases lay in between. CDR1 is DFQATT, CDR2 SNEGSKA, per germline (reference sequence). The CDR3 bases are TGCAGTGCTAGAGATCCGAACACAGATACGCAGTATTTT. Amino acids: CSARDPNTDTQYF.

This clonotype was counted at least ten times. V is TRBV2 and J is TRBJ1-2, with 8 nucleotides matching TRBD1. The junction had 10 bases not matched to a gene; V was cut back by 6 bases and J by 4 bases. This CDR3 is 15 amino acids long. Germline values: CDR1 SNHLY, CDR2 FYNNEI. DNA for the CDR3: TGTGCCAGCAGGGTCAGGGGACAGGTACCCTATGGCTACACCTTC. Translating gives CASRVRGQVPYGYTF.

This clonotype was seen more than once but under ten times. V and J are TRBV6-6 and TRBJ1-4; D is uncertain. Germline V gives CDR1 MNHNY, CDR2 SVGAGI (reference sequence). Trimming removed 2 bases from V and 12 bases from J, with 13 bases in between. The CDR3 is 13 amino acids. CDR3 region: CASSYGVGGELFF. The CDR3 region has the DNA TGTGCCAGCAGTTACGGGGTCGGTGGGGAACTGTTTTTT.

The chain recombines TRBV6-2 or TRBV6-3 with TRBJ2-3; D might be TRBD1 or TRBD2, each matching 5 bases. Germline V gene sequence: CDR1 MNHEY, CDR2 SVGEGT. The ends were cut back, 6 bases at V and 0 bases at J, with 13 bases in the middle. This CDR3 has 15 amino acids. In DNA, the CDR3 is TGTGCCAGCAGCCCGCAGGGAGATAGCACAGATACGCAGTATTTT. It codes for CASSPQGDSTDTQYF.

The DNA of the CDR3 is TGTGCCACCACTCCCGGGACTAGCGGAAATGAGCAGTTCTTC. It is translated as CATTPGTSGNEQFF. This chain links TRBV3-1 with TRBJ2-1; 11 bases fit TRBD2. With 10 bases clipped from V and 7 bases from J, the junction kept 9 bases outside the gene matches. This CDR3 contains 14 residues. The germline CDR1 and CDR2 sequences are LGHDT and YNNKEL (reference sequence).

The chain uses TRBV7-9 and TRBJ1-2; TRBD1 aligns across 8 bases. This CDR3 has 18 residues. Unmatched junction bases numbered 19, after V lost 4 bases and J lost 6 bases. The germline gives CDR1 SEHNR, CDR2 FQNEAQ (reference sequence). CDR3 sequence reads: CASSSRDPGQGFNNGYTF. CDR3 nucleotides: TGTGCCAGCAGCTCGCGGGACCCTGGACAGGGATTCAATAATGGCTACACCTTC.